One sample yielded the 31 T cell receptor beta chains listed below, sequenced in a study of T-cell reconstitution after alpha-beta-depleted transplantation in children. Researchers prepared the TCRbeta library using unique molecular identifiers, the study reports. TCRdb recomputed calls from the PCR reads with MiXCR, one row per CDR3 protein. In the table there are some 520,000 distinct CDR3 sequences, 32% of which are singletons. The starting material was PBMCs from the stem cell graft donor, obtained from the stem cell graft. All receptors derive from a human donor who donated a stem cell graft to a child with aplastic anemia.

This sequence joins TRBV28 and TRBJ2-7, with D maybe TRBD1 (6 bases). Deletions cut 8 bases from V and 5 bases from J, with 19 bases between. The CDR3 length is 14 residues. Per germline, CDR1 MDHEN and CDR2 SYDVKM. CDR3 coding DNA: TGTGCCAGCGGCCCCCTGACAGGTCAGGACGAGCAGTACGTC. Translated: CASGPLTGQDEQYV.

The chain employs TRBV5-1 and TRBJ2-1; the D gene is possibly TRBD1 (5 bases). Germline CDR1 is SGHRS and CDR2 is YFSETQ. V dropped 2 bases and J dropped 4 bases, with 13 bases sitting between them. This CDR3 spans 15 amino acids. CDR3 region: CASSLFIDSYNEQFF. CDR3 nucleotide sequence: TGCGCCAGCAGCTTATTCATTGACAGTTACAATGAGCAGTTCTTC.

The V call is TRBV5-4, the J call TRBJ2-1; 9 bases map to TRBD2. V lost 2 bases, J lost 0 bases, and 3 bases stayed unmatched. CDR1 and CDR2 from the germline V gene are SGHNT and YYREEE (reference sequence). The CDR3 spans 16 residues. In DNA, the CDR3 is TGTGCCAGCAGCTTAGAAGCGGGAGGCTCCTACAATGAGCAGTTCTTC. Protein sequence: CASSLEAGGSYNEQFF.

The CDR3 nucleotides are TGTGCCACCGATCCTCGGGACAGGGGCGGGGGCTACACCTTC. It is translated as CATDPRDRGGGYTF. This chain uses TRBV28 with TRBJ1-2, with 10 bases that match TRBD1. V gave up 10 bases and J gave up 8 bases; unmatched junction bases: 13. The CDR3 consists of 14 residues. Germline V gene lookup returns CDR1 MDHEN and CDR2 SYDVKM.

This clonotype has just a few counts. The chain joins TRBV29-1 to TRBJ2-2; the D gene is possibly TRBD1 (5 bases). The CDR3 spans 14 residues. Germline V gives CDR1 SQVTM, CDR2 ANQGSEA. Trimming removed 6 bases from V and 2 bases from J, with 13 bases in between. The CDR3 sequence: CSVVDIQNTGELFF. DNA of the CDR3: TGCAGCGTCGTGGACATCCAAAACACCGGGGAGCTGTTTTTT.

This clonotype was seen only a few times. The chain combines TRBV4-1 with TRBJ2-1; D unresolved. V was pared by 4 bases and J by 9 bases, with 16 bases between. Germline V gene lookup returns CDR1 MGHRA and CDR2 YSYEKL. This CDR3 is built from 14 residues. The CDR3 bases are TGCGCCAGCAGCCTGTATGTGGGCCTTTCTGAGCAGTTCTTC. Translating gives CASSLYVGLSEQFF.

This clonotype showed up just a few times. The chain links TRBV6-5 to TRBJ2-5; D unresolved. The CDR3 runs 14 residues. V dropped 1 base and J dropped 5 bases, with 11 bases sitting between them. Germline CDR1 MNHEY, CDR2 SVGAGI. The CDR3 nucleotides are TGTGCCAGCAGTTACTATTCGGGTATGGAGACCCAGTACTTC. This codes for CASSYYSGMETQYF.

The chain carries TRBV28 and TRBJ2-1; 9 positions agree with TRBD1. Trimming took 8 bases from V and 6 from J; bases not matched to a gene: 11. Germline CDR1 MDHEN, CDR2 SYDVKM. CDR3 length: 15 residues. The CDR3 coding sequence is TGTGCCAGCGCAGCGACAGGGGGGACAGGCAATGAGCAGTTCTTC. It specifies CASAATGGTGNEQFF.

J is TRBJ1-1 and V is TRBV29-1; D is unclear. The V end was cut by 4 bases, the J end by 2 bases, with 11 bases between. The CDR3 spans 13 residues. CDR1 and CDR2 from the germline V gene are SQVTM and ANQGSEA. The CDR3 protein is CSVVRTANTEAFF. The CDR3 nucleotides read TGCAGCGTTGTACGGACGGCCAACACTGAAGCTTTCTTT.

This clonotype was seen only a few times. The chain links TRBV7-6 to TRBJ2-7; 7 bases agree with TRBD2. There are 15 residues in the CDR3. Trimming removed 0 bases from V and 7 bases from J; junction bases left unmatched: 9. Per the germline V gene, CDR1 is SGHVS and CDR2 is FNYEAQ. DNA for the CDR3: TGTGCCAGCAGCTTAGCGGGTACGGAAGCGGGGGAGCAGTACTTC. Translated, it gives CASSLAGTEAGEQYF.

Only a few counts were recorded for this clonotype. The rearrangement uses TRBV6-2 or TRBV6-3 and TRBJ1-4; possible D gene TRBD1, 6 bases. V lost 7 bases, J lost 5 bases, and 14 bases lay in between. The CDR3 extends over 14 amino acids. The V gene's germline CDR1 is MNHEY and CDR2 SVGEGT. The CDR3 coding sequence is TGTGCCAGCACCCCGGGACAACGGAATGAAAAACTGTTTTTT. The encoded protein is CASTPGQRNEKLFF.

V and J are TRBV29-1 and TRBJ2-2, with D unclear. Germline V gene lookup returns CDR1 SQVTM and CDR2 ANQGSEA. The V end was cut by 7 bases, the J end by 3 bases, with 21 bases between. This CDR3 has 16 amino acids. The CDR3 bases are TGCAGCGCTGGGGATCTGGGATACCATTACACCGGGGAGCTGTTTTTT. It translates to CSAGDLGYHYTGELFF.

For the CDR3, the DNA is TGTGCCAGCAGCCAAGAGGGTCGTCCAGGTACCCAGTACTTC. The encoded protein is CASSQEGRPGTQYF. V usage is TRBV4-2 and J usage is TRBJ2-5; D not certain. Germline-derived CDR1 and CDR2 are LGHNA and YNFKEQ. Trimming removed 0 bases from V and 8 bases from J, with 13 bases in between. The CDR3 length is 14 residues.

The sample holds a few counts of this clonotype. CDR3 residues: CASSQPVGTEAFF. CDR3 nucleotide sequence: TGTGCCAGCAGCCAACCTGTGGGCACTGAAGCTTTCTTT. The chain employs TRBV16 and TRBJ1-1; no reliable D call. Germline V CDR1 and CDR2: KGHSY, FQNENV. V gave up 2 bases and J gave up 4 bases, with 8 bases separating them. This CDR3 has 13 residues.

This clonotype occurred a few times. The chain uses TRBV12-3 or TRBV12-4 and TRBJ1-2; D unresolved. V dropped 2 bases and J dropped 4 bases, with 5 bases sitting between them. The CDR3 is 12 residues long. This CDR3 is CASSLLTYGYTF. In DNA form, the CDR3 reads TGTGCCAGCAGTTTACTTACCTATGGCTACACCTTC.

A few counts support this clonotype. This sequence joins TRBV20-1 and TRBJ1-5, with D unresolved. CDR3 length equals 12 residues. Germline loops: CDR1 DFQATT, CDR2 SNEGSKA (reference sequence). V was shortened by 3 bases and J by 4 bases, with 7 bases between the two germline ends. The CDR3 sequence is CSARGQNQPQHF. DNA of the CDR3: TGCAGTGCTAGGGGCCAGAATCAGCCCCAGCATTTT.

The chain carries TRBV7-8 and TRBJ2-1; D is undetermined. Looked up from germline, CDR1 is SGHVS and CDR2 is FQNEAQ. This CDR3 contains 15 residues. V gave up 0 bases and J gave up 5 bases, with 11 bases separating them. CDR3 sequence: CASSLARPDHNEQFF. The CDR3 nucleotides are TGTGCCAGCAGCTTAGCCCGACCGGATCACAATGAGCAGTTCTTC.

This clonotype was seen repeatedly, ten times or more. The chain combines TRBV5-5 with TRBJ2-7; 10 bases line up with TRBD1. Germline CDR1 is SGHKS and CDR2 is YYEKEE (reference sequence). This CDR3 has 15 amino acids. The V and J ends lost 4 bases and 2 bases, in that order; junction bases with no gene match: 6. As DNA, the CDR3 is TGTGCCAGCAGCCTATCGGGGACAGGGGCCTACGAGCAGTACGTC. Protein: CASSLSGTGAYEQYV.

This clonotype was seen more than once but under ten times. The chain couples TRBV5-6 to TRBJ1-1; no reliable D call. The CDR3 is made up of 12 amino acids. Germline V CDR1 and CDR2: SGHDT, YYEEEE. Deletions cut 3 bases from V and 3 bases from J, with 6 bases between. CDR3 loop: CASSSHDTEAFF. DNA of the CDR3: TGTGCCAGCAGCTCCCACGACACTGAAGCTTTCTTT.

This chain uses TRBV30 with TRBJ2-1; perhaps TRBD1 as D (6 bases). Between the trimmed V and J ends, which lost 7 bases and 5 bases, there was a span of 21 bases. The CDR3 runs 15 residues. Germline V CDR1 and CDR2: GTSNPN, SVGIG (reference sequence). CDR3: CALGSGTWTNNEQFF. In DNA, the CDR3 is TGTGCCTTGGGGTCCGGGACATGGACGAACAATGAGCAGTTCTTC.

This clonotype was seen a few times. This chain connects TRBV6-2 or TRBV6-3 to TRBJ2-1, with 9 bases matching TRBD2. Losses at the gene ends were 7 bases for V and 4 bases for J; bases not matched to a gene: 5. CDR3 length equals 14 residues. Germline values: CDR1 MNHEY, CDR2 SVGEGT. DNA of the CDR3: TGTGCCAGCATAGCGACTAGCGGTTACAATGAGCAGTTCTTC. Protein product: CASIATSGYNEQFF.

V and J are TRBV5-6 and TRBJ1-4, with D hard to call. Germline V gene sequence: CDR1 SGHDT, CDR2 YYEEEE. The CDR3 is 15 residues long. The V gene lost 2 bases and the J gene lost 0 bases, with 8 bases spanning the gap. CDR3 sequence reads: CASSLLASTNEKLFF. CDR3 bases: TGTGCCAGCAGCTTACTTGCGTCAACTAATGAAAAACTGTTTTTT.

This clonotype appeared a few times. The chain uses TRBV12-3 or TRBV12-4 and TRBJ1-2, with a possible D match to TRBD1 (5 bases). V shed 7 bases and J shed 9 bases, with 18 bases lying between them. This CDR3 is 13 amino acids long. This chain's CDR3 is CASINTGWGSYTF. The CDR3, as DNA: TGTGCCAGCATTAATACAGGTTGGGGGAGCTACACCTTC.

The chain employs TRBV7-2 and TRBJ1-1; 11 nucleotides match TRBD1. Per germline, CDR1 SGHTA and CDR2 FQGNSA. The trim removed 3 bases at V and 4 bases at J, leaving 4 bases unmatched. The CDR3 consists of 15 residues. CDR3 coding DNA: TGTGCCAGCAGCTTCTGGGACAGGGGGGTCACTGAAGCTTTCTTT. It translates to CASSFWDRGVTEAFF.

This clonotype was observed a handful of times. The chain is built from TRBV6-5 and TRBJ2-1; 7 positions match TRBD1. The trim removed 1 base at V and 8 bases at J, leaving 8 bases unmatched. The CDR3 runs 15 residues. The V gene's germline CDR1 is MNHEY and CDR2 SVGAGI. CDR3 residues: CASSYLVQGRDEQFF. The CDR3 coding sequence is TGTGCCAGCAGTTACTTAGTACAGGGGCGGGATGAGCAGTTCTTC.

The chain links TRBV12-3 or TRBV12-4 to TRBJ1-2; D remains unclear. The CDR3 has 11 amino acids. V gave up 8 bases and J gave up 7 bases, with 11 bases separating them. Here the CDR3 reads CASGRTGGYTF. The CDR3, as DNA: TGTGCCAGCGGGAGAACGGGTGGCTACACCTTC.

The chain is built from TRBV5-4 and TRBJ2-1, with D possibly TRBD1 on 6 matching bases. This CDR3 region has 14 residues. The germline CDR1 and CDR2 sequences are SGHNT and YYREEE (reference sequence). Trimming left V 3 bases short and J 6 bases short, with 13 bases between. The CDR3 bases are TGTGCCAGCAGCTCGCGACAGGCCCCCAATGAGCAGTTCTTC. This encodes CASSSRQAPNEQFF. The entire variable domain, with the rest obtained from reference TRBV5-4 and TRBJ2-1, is as follows: ETGVTQSPTHLIKTRGQQVTLRCSSQSGHNTVSWYQQALGQGPQFIFQYYREEENGRGNFPPRFSGLQFPNYSSELNVNALELDDSALYLCASSSRQAPNEQFFGPGTRLTVL.

CDR3 protein: CASRSTRVGKYEQYF. CDR3 DNA sequence: TGTGCCAGCAGATCCACAAGGGTGGGGAAATACGAGCAGTACTTC. This chain joins TRBV28 and TRBJ2-7, with D unclear. The CDR3 is made up of 15 amino acids. The germline V and J ends were trimmed by 6 bases and 4 bases, with 19 bases remaining between them. Germline CDR1 and CDR2: MDHEN and SYDVKM.

This chain connects TRBV27 to TRBJ2-1; possible D gene TRBD2, 8 bases. CDR1 is MNHEY and CDR2 is SMNVEV in the germline V gene (reference sequence). Deletions cut 5 bases from V and 14 bases from J, with 25 bases between. CDR3 length: 15 residues. The CDR3 loop is CASSRGGTVAGREFF. Here the CDR3 DNA reads TGTGCCAGCAGTAGAGGGGGGACAGTAGCGGGGAGGGAGTTCTTC.

As DNA, the CDR3 is TGTGCCACCAGTGATCCTCTAGCGGGAGGGCCTGGGACCCAGTACTTC. This sequence encodes CATSDPLAGGPGTQYF. The rearrangement links TRBV24-1 to TRBJ2-5; TRBD2 agrees at 12 bases. After removal of 3 bases from V and 7 bases from J, the junction contained 8 bases not matched to a gene. Per the germline V gene, CDR1 is KGHDR and CDR2 is SFDVKD. CDR3 length: 16 residues.

This clonotype showed up just a few times. V and J are TRBV20-1 and TRBJ2-5; D is ambiguous. The CDR3 totals 13 residues. Trimming shortened V by 5 bases and J by 1 base, and 11 bases separated the two germline ends. CDR1 and CDR2 from the germline V gene are DFQATT and SNEGSKA (reference sequence). This CDR3 reads CSAYLAVQETQYF. In nucleotides, the CDR3 is TGCAGTGCTTACTTGGCCGTCCAAGAGACCCAGTACTTC.